The 10 T cell receptor beta chains presented below share a single source sample, sequenced in a study of shared clonotypes between healthy human individuals. TCRdb keeps only in-frame clones here, not all; method: immunoSEQ multiplex PCR. The sample includes some 900,000 clones, about 80% of them seen just once. Sequencing used memory CD4+ T cells sorted from blood. The sample's subset: CD45RA-negative fraction. All receptors derive from a man aged 18 to 29 in good health.

J is TRBJ2-7 and V is TRBV19, with D possibly being TRBD2 (5 bases). V was trimmed by 5 bases and J by 3 bases, leaving 11 bases between them. Germline CDR1 reads LNHDA; CDR2 reads SQIVND (reference sequence). The CDR3 runs 13 residues. Written as DNA, the CDR3 is TGTGCCAGTAGTCCCCAGAGCGGCTACGAGCAGTACTTC. Amino acid sequence: CASSPQSGYEQYF.

The chain has TRBV5-6 and TRBJ1-5, with D unresolved. V lost 1 base to trimming and J lost 3 bases, with 17 bases between them. CDR1 is SGHDT and CDR2 is YYEEEE in the germline V gene. This CDR3 is built from 17 residues. This CDR3 is CASSLSVTSVDNQPQHF. The CDR3, as DNA: TGTGCCAGCAGCTTGTCGGTCACTTCAGTAGACAATCAGCCCCAGCATTTT.

The rearrangement joins TRBV4-1 to TRBJ1-2; D is unclear. This CDR3 is 17 amino acids long. The germline V and J ends were trimmed by 4 bases and 0 bases, with 18 bases remaining between them. Germline V CDR1 and CDR2: MGHRA, YSYEKL. The chain's CDR3 is CASSPSKTGSPNYGYTF. CDR3 in DNA: TGCGCCAGCAGCCCCTCCAAAACGGGCAGCCCTAACTATGGCTACACCTTC.

This chain connects TRBV4-2 to TRBJ2-5, with 7 positions matching TRBD2. CDR1 and CDR2 (germline): LGHNA, YNFKEQ. The CDR3 runs 16 residues. V lost 4 bases to trimming and J lost 5 bases; unmatched junction nucleotides: 13. CDR3 loop: CASSLGASGNLETQYF. In DNA form, the CDR3 reads TGTGCCAGCAGCCTTGGGGCTAGCGGAAACCTGGAGACCCAGTACTTC.

The CDR3 bases are TGTGCCAGCAGTGGGACTTTCTCCTACGAGCAGTACTTC. It yields the protein CASSGTFSYEQYF. The chain links TRBV2 to TRBJ2-7; possible D gene TRBD2, 5 bases. V was pared by 4 bases and J by 0 bases, with 7 bases between. Germline V gene sequence: CDR1 SNHLY, CDR2 FYNNEI. The CDR3 has 13 residues.

The chain recombines TRBV7-2 with TRBJ1-1; D not resolved. In germline, CDR1 is SGHTA, CDR2 FQGNSA. The germline V and J ends were trimmed by 3 bases and 3 bases, with 14 bases remaining between them. The CDR3 is made up of 15 amino acids. The CDR3 spells CASSFGSNLHTEAFF. The CDR3 DNA sequence: TGTGCCAGCAGCTTCGGGTCCAATCTCCACACTGAAGCTTTCTTT.

The chain has TRBV5-1 and TRBJ2-4; the match to TRBD2 covers 14 bases. Losses at the gene ends were 5 bases for V and 6 bases for J; bases not matched to a gene: 4. The CDR3 totals 15 residues. CDR1 is SGHRS and CDR2 is YFSETQ in the germline V gene. The chain's CDR3 is CASRGLAGEGNIQYF. The DNA for the CDR3 is TGCGCCAGCAGGGGACTAGCGGGAGAGGGAAACATTCAGTACTTC.

The table lists this clone with a count of one. This sequence joins TRBV11-2 and TRBJ1-5, with D tentatively TRBD1 (5 bases). Germline V gene lookup returns CDR1 SGHAT and CDR2 FQNNGV. V was trimmed by 1 base and J by 4 bases, leaving 8 bases between them. CDR3 length equals 14 residues. CDR3 sequence reads: CASSLGRENQPQHF. CDR3 nucleotide sequence: TGTGCCAGCAGCTTAGGCAGGGAAAATCAGCCCCAGCATTTT. The full variable domain, its missing parts supplied by reference TRBV11-2 and TRBJ1-5, is EAGVAQSPRYKIIEKRQSVAFWCNPISGHATLYWYQQILGQGPKLLIQFQNNGVVDDSQLPKDRFSAERLKGVDSTLKIQPAKLEDSAVYLCASSLGRENQPQHFGDGTRLSIL.

This sequence joins TRBV9 and TRBJ1-1; D ambiguous. V shed 0 bases and J shed 5 bases, with 8 bases lying between them. From germline, CDR1 is SGDLS and CDR2 YYNGEE. This CDR3 contains 13 residues. CDR3 residues: CASSVGPETEAFF. Here the CDR3 DNA reads TGTGCCAGCAGCGTAGGTCCCGAGACTGAAGCTTTCTTT.

The J gene is TRBJ1-6, the V gene TRBV10-1, with D maybe TRBD1 (5 bases). V lost 4 bases, J lost 10 bases, and 14 bases lay in between. This CDR3 spans 14 amino acids. Germline V lookup: CDR1 WNHNN, CDR2 SYGVQD (reference sequence). The CDR3, as DNA: TGCGCCAGCAGTGGGGAGGGACTCGGCTCACCCCTCCACTTT. Translated: CASSGEGLGSPLHF.